This T cell receptor (beta chain) emerged from a study of radiotherapy plus CTLA-4 blockade in lung cancer. Study-wide findings and caveats: Radiotherapy plus ipilimumab was followed by expansion in blood of tumor-derived TCR clones. Reports state that early shifts in blood T cell clones, with interferon-beta, best predicted response.

Here immunoSEQ multiplex PCR was the method, and the copy in TCRdb shows in-frame clones only, minus some. The sample records roughly 78,000 clones, approximately 80% being singletons. Chemo-refractory metastatic non-small-cell lung cancer patients received focal radiation with ipilimumab CTLA-4 blockade. A note on this clone: Its antigen is currently unknown.

V was shortened by 8 bases and J by 10 bases, with 20 bases between the two germline ends. The CDR3 length is 14 residues. The germline V gene encodes CDR1 LNHDA and CDR2 SQIVND (reference sequence). The sample was peripheral blood, taken from a patient treated with radiotherapy plus ipilimumab. The rearrangement uses TRBV19 and TRBJ1-4, with D possibly being TRBD1 (5 bases). The clonotype comes from a human donor with non-small cell lung cancer who had a complete response to radiotherapy plus ipilimumab. The CDR3 here is CASRGAAPGGKLFF. The CDR3 DNA is TGTGCCAGTCGTGGGGCAGCTCCTGGTGGAAAACTGTTTTTT.